The rows below give T cell receptor beta chains drawn from one sample of a study of shared clonotypes between healthy human individuals. TCRdb's copy holds only in-frame clones and misses some; the assay was immunoSEQ multiplex PCR. The table shows some 500,000 clones, with 79% occurring only once. Source material: PBMCs. These receptors were taken from a middle-aged woman in good health. Some clones in this sample may be carry-over from other donors' samples. CDR3s include the opening cysteine and the closing phenylalanine or tryptophan. The D gene is left open where the match is weak. Not all rows give a size; the values are once, few, many and, for expanded clones, a class.

>TRBV5-1|once|-|TRBJ2-2
CASTPSVSNTGELFF
TGCGCCAGCACCCCCAGCGTTTCGAACACCGGGGAGCTGTTTTTT
>TRBV5-6|-|-|TRBJ2-3
CASSPSTRKSTDTQYF
TGTGCCAGCAGCCCCTCTACTAGGAAGAGCACAGATACGCAGTATTTT
>TRBV9|few|TRBD1|TRBJ2-5
CASSARTGEETQYF
TGTGCCAGCAGCGCGAGGACAGGGGAGGAGACCCAGTACTTC
>TRBV7-9|few|-|TRBJ1-1
CASSDNRAGDTEAFF
TGTGCCAGCAGCGATAACAGGGCAGGGGACACTGAAGCTTTCTTT
>TRBV11-3|-|-|TRBJ2-5
CASSLGSRPQETQYF
TGTGCCAGCAGCTTAGGTTCGCGGCCTCAAGAGACCCAGTACTTC
>TRBV19|-|-|TRBJ2-3
CASSLSIGTDTQYF
TGTGCCAGTAGTCTCTCGATTGGAACAGATACGCAGTATTTT
>TRBV6-1|-|-|TRBJ2-2
CASSEWGPSYTGELFF
TGTGCCAGCAGTGAATGGGGACCGTCCTACACCGGGGAGCTGTTTTTT
>TRBV10-2|-|-|TRBJ1-5
CASSADSFNQPQHF
TGCGCCAGCAGTGCCGACAGCTTCAATCAGCCCCAGCATTTT
>TRBV12-5|many|-|TRBJ1-1
CASGLVVAPRNTEAFF
TGTGCTAGTGGTTTGGTCGTAGCCCCAAGGAACACTGAAGCTTTCTTT
>TRBV30|-|-|TRBJ1-4
CAWSPPGHPTNEKLFF
TGTGCCTGGAGTCCCCCGGGACATCCAACTAATGAAAAACTGTTTTTT
>TRBV18|few|TRBD1|TRBJ2-7
CASSTTGLFYEQYF
TGTGCCAGCTCAACGACAGGGTTATTCTACGAGCAGTACTTC
>TRBV29-1|-|-|TRBJ2-7
CSVEVDRTYEQYF
TGCAGCGTTGAAGTTGATAGGACCTACGAGCAGTACTTC
>TRBV5-6|-|-|TRBJ2-2
CASSSLRNTGELFF
TGTGCCAGCAGCTCCCTGCGAAACACCGGGGAGCTGTTTTTT
>TRBV5-4|-|TRBD1|TRBJ2-5
CASSTRQGSPAETQYF
TGTGCCAGCAGCACCCGACAGGGGTCCCCCGCAGAGACCCAGTACTTC
>TRBV7-3|-|TRBD2|TRBJ2-3
CASSLMAGGSTDTQYF
TGTGCCAGCAGCTTAATGGCGGGAGGAAGCACAGATACGCAGTATTTT
>TRBV18|-|TRBD1|TRBJ1-2
CASSPGQEVGYTF
TGTGCCAGCTCACCGGGACAGGAGGTTGGCTACACCTTC
>TRBV11-2|-|-|TRBJ1-2
CASTVGSGVGGYTF
TGTGCCAGCACCGTAGGATCTGGGGTGGGTGGCTACACCTTC
>TRBV4-1|-|-|TRBJ2-2
CASSQGQGSNTGELFF
TGCGCCAGCAGCCAAGGCCAGGGGTCGAACACCGGGGAGCTGTTTTTT
>TRBV7-9|-|-|TRBJ1-5
CASSPGDGNQPQHF
TGTGCCAGCAGCCCGGGGGATGGCAATCAGCCCCAGCATTTT
>TRBV10-2|-|TRBD2|TRBJ2-2
CASSDGAGVTGELFF
TGCGCCAGCAGTGACGGAGCGGGGGTCACCGGGGAGCTGTTTTTT
>TRBV5-1|few|-|TRBJ2-1
CASSFSRGRYNEQFF
TGCGCCAGCAGCTTCAGTCGTGGGAGATACAATGAGCAGTTCTTC
>TRBV18|-|TRBD1|TRBJ1-4
CASSLGQATTNEKLFF
TGTGCCAGCTCACTCGGACAGGCAACAACTAATGAAAAACTGTTTTTT
>TRBV30|-|TRBD2|TRBJ2-5
CAWTLGLAAQVGQETQYF
TGTGCCTGGACCCTAGGACTAGCGGCCCAGGTGGGCCAAGAGACCCAGTACTTC
>TRBV18|-|TRBD2|TRBJ2-1
CASSPLAGGPGDEQFF
TGTGCCAGCTCACCCTTAGCGGGAGGGCCAGGGGATGAGCAGTTCTTC
>TRBV9|-|-|TRBJ2-1
CASSDDSSYYNEQFF
TGTGCCAGCAGCGACGACAGTTCTTACTACAATGAGCAGTTCTTC
>TRBV28|-|-|TRBJ1-1
CASSLPGLATEAFF
TGTGCCAGCAGCTTACCTGGGCTAGCCACTGAAGCTTTCTTT
>TRBV7-3|-|-|TRBJ1-1
CASSLNAGADTEAFF
TGTGCCAGCAGCTTAAATGCAGGGGCAGACACTGAAGCTTTCTTT
>TRBV5-1|few|TRBD1|TRBJ2-7
CASSQGTVYEQYF
TGCGCCAGCAGCCAAGGGACAGTCTACGAGCAGTACTTC
>TRBV5-1|-|-|TRBJ1-3
CASSLGFSSGNTIYF
TGCGCCAGCAGCTTGGGGTTTAGCTCTGGAAACACCATATATTTT
>TRBV27|-|-|TRBJ2-3
CASSLSHPSTDTQYF
TGTGCCAGCAGTTTATCCCACCCTAGCACAGATACGCAGTATTTT
>TRBV11-2|few|TRBD1|TRBJ1-1
CASSRTGGSSTEAFF
TGTGCCAGCAGCAGAACAGGGGGAAGTTCGACTGAAGCTTTCTTT
>TRBV9|-|-|TRBJ1-1
CASSAAGRLDTEAFF
TGTGCCAGCAGCGCGGCAGGACGGCTGGACACTGAAGCTTTCTTT
>TRBV2|once|-|TRBJ1-2
CASSVNLRAGMNYGYTF
TGTGCCAGCAGTGTGAATTTACGGGCAGGCATGAACTATGGCTACACCTTC
>TRBV5-5|-|-|TRBJ2-3
CASSSGGGETQYF
TGTGCCAGCAGCTCCGGCGGCGGGGAAACGCAGTATTTT
>TRBV5-1|-|TRBD1|TRBJ2-2
CASSWGTGGTGELFF
TGCGCCAGCAGCTGGGGGACAGGGGGCACCGGGGAGCTGTTTTTT
>TRBV5-1|-|TRBD2|TRBJ2-1
CASSPRTLAGNEQFF
TGCGCCAGCAGCCCACGGACCCTAGCGGGCAATGAGCAGTTCTTC
>TRBV28|-|-|TRBJ1-2
CATPKRAGTNYGYTF
TGTGCCACCCCCAAAAGGGCAGGGACTAACTATGGCTACACCTTC
>TRBV5-4|-|TRBD2|TRBJ2-3
CASSRALSGINTDTQYF
TGTGCCAGCAGTCGAGCCCTTAGCGGGATAAACACAGATACGCAGTATTTT
>TRBV30|-|-|TRBJ1-4
CAWSSLGPTNEKLFF
TGTGCCTGGAGTTCTTTGGGGCCAACTAATGAAAAACTGTTTTTT